This record looks at one TCR beta chain sequence and its context. Its antigen is still unknown. Cultured CD4+ T cell DNA underwent sequencing with the Oncomine TCR Beta short-read assay. TCRdb re-called the PCR reads with MiXCR, one entry per CDR3 protein. The sample records around 19,000 distinct CDR3 sequences, around 55% being singletons. These data originate in a study of vaccination and CD4 T cells after COVID-19. Study context: Six male and four female convalescents took part, two of them Hispanic. Study-wide points: The rise in median SARS-CoV-2-reactive clonotypes, from about 20 to 38, was not significant.

Germline CDR1 reads SEHNR; CDR2 reads FQNEAQ (reference sequence). CDR3 length: 13 amino acids. With 5 bases removed from V and 1 base from J, the gap between germline ends came to 8 bases. Treatment defined: roughly ten-day PBMC culture with coronavirus spike peptide pools or control peptides (ViraFEST assay). Peptide-pool expansion of antigen-specific T cells preceded TCR sequencing in ViraFEST. Once cultured around 10 days, CD4+ T cells underwent isolation by negative selection. This clonotype originated in a human donor who had recovered from COVID-19. The rearrangement joins TRBV7-9 to TRBJ1-2; D is unresolved. Sequenced: CD4+ T cells from blood, cultured in vitro. CDR3 protein: CASSVRVNYGYTF. The CDR3 DNA follows: TGTGCCAGCAGCGTCCGGGTTAACTATGGCTACACCTTC. The full variable domain, completed using reference TRBV7-9 and TRBJ1-2, is DTGVSQNPRHKITKRGQNVTFRCDPISEHNRLYWYRQTLGQGPEFLTYFQNEAQLEKSRLLSDRFSAERPKGSFSTLEIQRTEQGDSAMYLCASSVRVNYGYTFGSGTRLTVV.